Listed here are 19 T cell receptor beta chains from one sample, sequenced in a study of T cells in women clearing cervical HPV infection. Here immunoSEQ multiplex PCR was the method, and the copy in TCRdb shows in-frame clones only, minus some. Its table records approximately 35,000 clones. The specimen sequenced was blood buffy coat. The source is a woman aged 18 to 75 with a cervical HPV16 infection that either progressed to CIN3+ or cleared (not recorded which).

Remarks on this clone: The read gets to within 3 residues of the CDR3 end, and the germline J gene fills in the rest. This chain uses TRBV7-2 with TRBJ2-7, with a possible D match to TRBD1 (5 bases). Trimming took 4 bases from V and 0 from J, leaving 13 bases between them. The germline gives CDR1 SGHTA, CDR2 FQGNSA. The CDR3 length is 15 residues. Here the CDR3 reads CASSSRVRSSYEQYF. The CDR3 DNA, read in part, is TGTGCCAGCAGCTCCAGGGTTCGAAGCTCCTACGAG.

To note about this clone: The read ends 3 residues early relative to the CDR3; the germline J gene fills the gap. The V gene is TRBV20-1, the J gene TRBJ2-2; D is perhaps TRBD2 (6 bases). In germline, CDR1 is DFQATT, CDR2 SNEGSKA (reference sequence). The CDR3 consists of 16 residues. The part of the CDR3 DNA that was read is TGCAGTGCCGTACCAGACCTACGGGGGAGTAATTCACCG. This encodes CSAVPDLRGSNSP. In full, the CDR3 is CSAVPDLRGSNSPLFF.

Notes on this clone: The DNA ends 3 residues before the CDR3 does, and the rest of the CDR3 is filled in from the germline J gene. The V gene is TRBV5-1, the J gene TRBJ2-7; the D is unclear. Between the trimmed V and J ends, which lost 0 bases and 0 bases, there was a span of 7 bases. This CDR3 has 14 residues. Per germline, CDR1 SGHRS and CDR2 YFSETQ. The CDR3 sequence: CASSLEATSYEQYF. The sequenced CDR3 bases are TGCGCCAGCAGCTTGGAGGCCACCTCCTACGAG.

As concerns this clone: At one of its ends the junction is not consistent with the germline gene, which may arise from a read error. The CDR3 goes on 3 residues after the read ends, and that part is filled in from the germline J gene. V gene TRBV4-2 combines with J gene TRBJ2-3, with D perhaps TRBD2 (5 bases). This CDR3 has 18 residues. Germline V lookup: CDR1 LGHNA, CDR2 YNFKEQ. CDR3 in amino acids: CASSQEGRGLMITDTQYF. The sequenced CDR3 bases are TGCGCCAGCAGCCAAGAGGGTAGAGGACTTATGATCACAGATACG.

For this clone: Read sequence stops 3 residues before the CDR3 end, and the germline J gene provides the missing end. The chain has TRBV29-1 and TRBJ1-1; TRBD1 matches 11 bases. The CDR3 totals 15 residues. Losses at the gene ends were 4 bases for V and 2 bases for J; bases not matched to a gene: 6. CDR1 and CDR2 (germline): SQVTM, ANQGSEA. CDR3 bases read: TGCAGCGTTGGGGGACAGGGGGGTCTAAACACTGAA. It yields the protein CSVGGQGGLNTE. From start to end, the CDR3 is CSVGGQGGLNTEAFF.

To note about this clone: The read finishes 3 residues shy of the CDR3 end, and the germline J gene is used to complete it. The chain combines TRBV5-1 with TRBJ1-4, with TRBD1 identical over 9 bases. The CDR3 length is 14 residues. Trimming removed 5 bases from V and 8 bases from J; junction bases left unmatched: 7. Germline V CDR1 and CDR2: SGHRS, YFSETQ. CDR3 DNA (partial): TGCGCCAGCAGTAGGACAGGGGAAGGGGAAAAA. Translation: CASSRTGEGEK. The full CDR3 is CASSRTGEGEKLFF.

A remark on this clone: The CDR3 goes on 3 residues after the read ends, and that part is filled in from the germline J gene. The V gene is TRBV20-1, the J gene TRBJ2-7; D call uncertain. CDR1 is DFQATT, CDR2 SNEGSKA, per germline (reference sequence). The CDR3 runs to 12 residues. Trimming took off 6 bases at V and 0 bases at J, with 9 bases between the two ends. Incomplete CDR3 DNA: TGCAGTGCGTCGACACCCTCCTACGAG. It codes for CSASTPSYE. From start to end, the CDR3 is CSASTPSYEQYF.

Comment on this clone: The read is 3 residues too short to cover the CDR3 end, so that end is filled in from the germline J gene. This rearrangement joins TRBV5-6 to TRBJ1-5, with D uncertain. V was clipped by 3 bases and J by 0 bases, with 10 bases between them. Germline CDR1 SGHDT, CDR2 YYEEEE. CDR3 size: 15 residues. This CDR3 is CASSSVAGSNQPQHF. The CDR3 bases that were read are TGTGCCAGCAGCTCGGTAGCGGGTAGCAATCAGCCC. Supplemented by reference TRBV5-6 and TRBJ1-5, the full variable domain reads DAGVTQSPTHLIKTRGQQVTLRCSPKSGHDTVSWYQQALGQGPQFIFQYYEEEERQRGNFPDRFSGHQFPNYSSELNVNALLLGDSALYLCASSSVAGSNQPQHFGDGTRLSIL.

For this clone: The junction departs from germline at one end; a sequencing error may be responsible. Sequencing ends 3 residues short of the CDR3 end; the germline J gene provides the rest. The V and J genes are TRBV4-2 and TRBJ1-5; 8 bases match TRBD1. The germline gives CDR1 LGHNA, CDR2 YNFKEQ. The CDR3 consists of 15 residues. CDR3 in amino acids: CASSQDRTGFRPQHF. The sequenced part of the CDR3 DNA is TGCGCCAGCAGCCAAGATCGGACAGGGTTTAGGCCC.

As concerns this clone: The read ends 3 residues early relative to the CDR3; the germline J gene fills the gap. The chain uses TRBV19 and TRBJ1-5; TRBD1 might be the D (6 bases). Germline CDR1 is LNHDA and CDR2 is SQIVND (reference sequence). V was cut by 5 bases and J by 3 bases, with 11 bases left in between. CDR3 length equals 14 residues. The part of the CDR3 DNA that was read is TGTGCCAGTAGTCACAGGGAGGACAATCAGCCC. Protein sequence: CASSHREDNQP. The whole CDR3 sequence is CASSHREDNQPQHF. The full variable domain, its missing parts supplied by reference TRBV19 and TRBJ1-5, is DGGITQSPKYLFRKEGQNVTLSCEQNLNHDAMYWYRQDPGQGLRLIYYSQIVNDFQKGDIAEGYSVSREKKESFPLTVTSAQKNPTAFYLCASSHREDNQPQHFGDGTRLSIL.

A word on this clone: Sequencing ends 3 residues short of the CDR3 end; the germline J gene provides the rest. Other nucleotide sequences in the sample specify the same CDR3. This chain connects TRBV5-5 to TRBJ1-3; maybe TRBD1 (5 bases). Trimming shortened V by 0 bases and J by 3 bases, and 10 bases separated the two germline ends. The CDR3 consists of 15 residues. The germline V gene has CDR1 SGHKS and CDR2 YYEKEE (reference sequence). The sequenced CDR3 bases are TGTGCCAGCAGCTTGGTTAGGGGAGATGGAAACACC. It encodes CASSLVRGDGNT. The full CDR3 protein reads CASSLVRGDGNTIYF. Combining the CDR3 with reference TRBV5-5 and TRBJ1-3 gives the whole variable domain DAGVTQSPTHLIKTRGQQVTLRCSPISGHKSVSWYQQVLGQGPQFIFQYYEKEERGRGNFPDRFSARQFPNYSSELNVNALLLGDSALYLCASSLVRGDGNTIYFGEGSWLTVV.

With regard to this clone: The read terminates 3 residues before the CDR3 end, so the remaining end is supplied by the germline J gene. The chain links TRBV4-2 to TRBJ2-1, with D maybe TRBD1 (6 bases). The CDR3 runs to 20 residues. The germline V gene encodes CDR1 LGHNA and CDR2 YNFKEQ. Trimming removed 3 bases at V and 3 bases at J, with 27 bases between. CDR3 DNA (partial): TGTGCCAGCAGCCATGCGTACAGGTTGCAGGGGCAAGGGGGCTACAATGAG. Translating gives CASSHAYRLQGQGGYNE. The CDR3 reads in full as CASSHAYRLQGQGGYNEQFF.

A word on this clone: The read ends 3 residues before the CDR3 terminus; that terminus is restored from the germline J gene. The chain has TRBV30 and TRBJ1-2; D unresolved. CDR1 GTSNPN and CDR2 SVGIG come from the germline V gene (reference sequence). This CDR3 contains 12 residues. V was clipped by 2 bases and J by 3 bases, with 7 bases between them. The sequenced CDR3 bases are TGTGCCTGGAGTCTGTCCCACTATGGC. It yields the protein CAWSLSHYG. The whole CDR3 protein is CAWSLSHYGYTF.

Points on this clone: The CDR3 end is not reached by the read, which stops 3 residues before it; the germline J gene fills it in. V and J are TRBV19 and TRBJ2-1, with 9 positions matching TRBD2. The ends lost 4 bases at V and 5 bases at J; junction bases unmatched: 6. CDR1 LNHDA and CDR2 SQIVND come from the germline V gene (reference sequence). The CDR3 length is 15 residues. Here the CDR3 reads CASSKPSGVDNEQFF. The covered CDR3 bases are TGTGCCAGTAGTAAGCCTAGCGGGGTGGACAATGAG.

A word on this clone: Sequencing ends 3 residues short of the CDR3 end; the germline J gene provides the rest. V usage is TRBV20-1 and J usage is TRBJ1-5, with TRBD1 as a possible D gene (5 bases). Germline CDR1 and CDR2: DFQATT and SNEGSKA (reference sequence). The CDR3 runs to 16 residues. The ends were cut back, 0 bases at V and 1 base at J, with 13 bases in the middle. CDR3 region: CSARDSRGASNQPQHF. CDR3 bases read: TGCAGTGCTAGAGATTCCCGAGGGGCCAGCAATCAGCCC.

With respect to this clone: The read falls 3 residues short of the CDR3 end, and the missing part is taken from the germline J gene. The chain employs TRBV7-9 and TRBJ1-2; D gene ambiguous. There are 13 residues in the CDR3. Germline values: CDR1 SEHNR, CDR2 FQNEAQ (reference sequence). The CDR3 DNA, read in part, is TGTGCCAGCAGCGCGACTGTCCGAGAGGAC. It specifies CASSATVRED. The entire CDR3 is CASSATVREDYTF.

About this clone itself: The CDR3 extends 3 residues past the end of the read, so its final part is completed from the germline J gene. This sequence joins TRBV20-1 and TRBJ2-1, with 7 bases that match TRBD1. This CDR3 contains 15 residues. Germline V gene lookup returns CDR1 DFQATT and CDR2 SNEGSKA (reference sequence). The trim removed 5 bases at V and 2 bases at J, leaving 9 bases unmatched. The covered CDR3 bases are TGCAGTGCTCACACACAGGGGAAAGCCTACAATGAG. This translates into CSAHTQGKAYNE. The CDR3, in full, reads CSAHTQGKAYNEQFF.

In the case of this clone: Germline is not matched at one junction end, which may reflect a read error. Partial CDR3 DNA: TGCGCCAGCCGCTTGGCTGGGGGGGGCCAAGAGACC. Protein product: CASRLAGGGQET. The CDR3, in full, reads CASRLAGGGQETQYF. The chain uses TRBV5-1 and TRBJ2-5, with 7 bases that match TRBD2. The CDR3 end is not reached by the read, which stops 3 residues before it; the germline J gene fills it in. The CDR3 spans 15 residues. CDR1 SGHRS and CDR2 YFSETQ come from the germline V gene.

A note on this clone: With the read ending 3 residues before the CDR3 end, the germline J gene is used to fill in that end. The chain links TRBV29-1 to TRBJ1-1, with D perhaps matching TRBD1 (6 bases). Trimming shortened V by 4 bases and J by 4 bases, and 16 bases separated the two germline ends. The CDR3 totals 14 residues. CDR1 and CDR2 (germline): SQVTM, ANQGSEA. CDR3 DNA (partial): TGCAGCGTTGTGAAAACAGGGCCGGGCACTGAA. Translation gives CSVVKTGPGTE. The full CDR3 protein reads CSVVKTGPGTEAFF.